This T cell receptor (beta chain) was captured by sequencing in a study of brain T cells in children with intractable seizures. The V and J ends lost 4 bases and 10 bases, in that order; junction bases with no gene match: 8. The CDR3 sequence is 14 residues long. The germline V gene encodes CDR1 SNHLY and CDR2 FYNNEI. This clone has just one count. Noted time point: blood from clinic visit 5 months post-surgery; TSC patient then seizure free. Assay used: immunoSEQ multiplex PCR; TCRdb lists only in-frame clones, some missing. The sample lists about 340,000 clones; over 85% were seen once. The chain employs TRBV2 and TRBJ2-1, with 9 bases that match TRBD2. The sample consisted of peripheral blood, taken 4 to 5 months after surgery. The origin of this receptor is a boy less than two years old with tuberous sclerosis and intractable seizures. The CDR3 sequence is CASSVAGAANEQFF. Here the CDR3 DNA reads TGTGCCAGCAGTGTAGCGGGGGCAGCTAACGAGCAGTTCTTC.